A few counts support the clone carrying this T cell receptor (beta chain). Its matching antigen is unknown. This entry comes from a study of T cells in localized non-small cell lung cancer. Repertoires were generated with immunoSEQ multiplex PCR, while TCRdb's copy carries only in-frame clones and drops some. Among around 1,300 clones listed, approximately 26% were seen once. The length of the CDR3 is 16 residues. CDR1 is SGHNT, CDR2 YENEEA, per germline. V trimming: 3 bases; J trimming: 0 bases; junction bases outside the gene matches: 6. Nonneoplastic adjacent lung devoid of atypia was obtained no less than 2 cm from the tumor margin. General observations from the study: A denser population of T cells in blood accompanied longer overall survival. T cell clonality was highest in uninvolved adjacent lung, above tumor.

Material: normal lung tissue next to the tumor, obtained before any cancer treatment. This clonotype was obtained from a male donor at least 60 years old with stage II lung adenocarcinoma. The gene calls are TRBV11-3 and TRBJ2-3, with 7 bases that match TRBD1. Here the CDR3 reads CASSFRQGHSTDTQYF. The CDR3 DNA sequence: TGTGCCAGCAGCTTCCGACAGGGACATAGCACAGATACGCAGTATTTT.